This T cell receptor beta chain was captured by sequencing in a study of shared T cell receptors in the human thymus. Clones were sequenced by immunoSEQ multiplex PCR, and TCRdb holds only the in-frame ones, with some missing. The sample comprises about 660,000 clones, around 89% of which are singletons, and approximately 0.01% rests with the top ten. CDR1 is SGHNT, CDR2 YYREEE, per germline (reference sequence). Losses at the gene ends were 0 bases for V and 5 bases for J; bases not matched to a gene: 9. This CDR3 contains 17 residues. This same sample was also part of a study on human thymus T cells. As reported in that work: The study used thymus tissue resected during corrective heart surgery. What related research reported was that thymic repertoires overlapped highly among unrelated individuals.

Sequencing used thymocytes. J is TRBJ2-2 and V is TRBV5-4; TRBD1 matches 8 bases. The TCR sequence derives from a boy under three years old with a congenital heart defect. CDR3 DNA sequence: TGTGCCAGCAGCTTGGACTTCAGGGGGCATCGGACCGGGGAGCTGTTTTTT. It translates to CASSLDFRGHRTGELFF.